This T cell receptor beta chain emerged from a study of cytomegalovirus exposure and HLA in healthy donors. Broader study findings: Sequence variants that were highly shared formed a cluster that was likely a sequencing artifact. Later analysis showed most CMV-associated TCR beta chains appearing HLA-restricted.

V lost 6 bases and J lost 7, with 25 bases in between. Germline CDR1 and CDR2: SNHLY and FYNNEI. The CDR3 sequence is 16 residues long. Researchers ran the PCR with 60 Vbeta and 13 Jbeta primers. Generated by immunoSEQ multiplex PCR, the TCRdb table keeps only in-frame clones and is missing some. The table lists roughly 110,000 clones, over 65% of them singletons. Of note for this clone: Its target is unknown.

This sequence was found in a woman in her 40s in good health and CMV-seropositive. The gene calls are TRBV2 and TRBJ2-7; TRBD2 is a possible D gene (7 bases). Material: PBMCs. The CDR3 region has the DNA TGTGCCAGCAGAGTCCCCTCTGGGCGGGGGCTACGGGAGCAGTACTTC. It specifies CASRVPSGRGLREQYF.